The 8 T cell receptor beta chains in this list originate from one sample, sequenced in a study of blood T cell repertoires in COVID-19. Repertoires were generated with immunoSEQ multiplex PCR, while TCRdb's copy carries only in-frame clones and drops some. The sample has approximately 280,000 clones, approximately 91% seen once. Material: peripheral blood. Every receptor here comes from a woman aged 60-70 years with acute or convalescent COVID-19.

The chain is built from TRBV12-3 or TRBV12-4 and TRBJ2-7; possible D gene TRBD1, 6 bases. V dropped 6 bases and J dropped 6 bases, with 9 bases sitting between them. This CDR3 comprises 11 residues. The CDR3, as DNA: TGTGCCAGCAGACGGACAGTCGAGCAGTACTTC. This codes for CASRRTVEQYF.

The chain employs TRBV7-2 and TRBJ2-3; 8 bases align to TRBD2. The CDR3 has 16 amino acids. The V gene end was trimmed by 5 bases and the J gene end by 5 bases; junction bases not matched to a gene: 12. From germline, CDR1 is SGHTA and CDR2 FQGNSA. Here the CDR3 reads CASSLRWRGAEDTQYF. CDR3 DNA sequence: TGTGCCAGCAGCCTCCGTTGGCGGGGGGCAGAAGATACGCAGTATTTT.

The chain has TRBV6-5 and TRBJ2-2; 8 bases map to TRBD1. Looked up from germline, CDR1 is MNHEY and CDR2 is SVGAGI. The CDR3 runs to 15 residues. The V gene end was trimmed by 3 bases and the J gene end by 1 base; junction bases not matched to a gene: 1. In DNA form, the CDR3 reads TGTGCCAGCAGTTATGGGACAGGGAACACCGGGGAGCTGTTTTTT. This translates into CASSYGTGNTGELFF.

This clone appeared once. The chain employs TRBV5-4 and TRBJ1-2; D is ambiguous. The CDR3 covers 16 residues. Germline CDR1 is SGHNT and CDR2 is YYREEE (reference sequence). Trimming left V 4 bases short and J 6 bases short, with 22 bases between. The CDR3 here is CASSRTLLTPPDGYTF. The CDR3 region has the DNA TGTGCCAGCAGCCGTACACTACTCACACCGCCCGATGGCTACACCTTC.

The chain is built from TRBV28 and TRBJ1-2, with 8 bases identical to TRBD1. Germline CDR1 and CDR2: MDHEN and SYDVKM. The CDR3 loop spans 16 amino acids. Germline trimming cut 10 bases from V and 2 bases from J; bases unmatched to any gene: 15. CDR3 loop: CATLEYGQGSNYGYTF. The CDR3, as DNA: TGTGCCACTCTAGAATACGGACAGGGAAGCAACTATGGCTACACCTTC.

The rearrangement uses TRBV7-9 and TRBJ2-5; D gene unclear. V was trimmed by 4 bases and J by 0 bases, leaving 9 bases between them. The CDR3 is made up of 14 amino acids. Germline V gives CDR1 SEHNR, CDR2 FQNEAQ (reference sequence). DNA for the CDR3: TGTGCCAGCAGCTATAACTCGCACCAAGAGACCCAGTACTTC. Protein sequence: CASSYNSHQETQYF.

J is TRBJ1-4 and V is TRBV29-1; 10 bases map to TRBD1. In germline, CDR1 is SQVTM, CDR2 ANQGSEA. The length of the CDR3 is 14 residues. The J segment lost 6 bases and the V segment lost 6 bases, leaving 7 bases of the junction unmatched. The CDR3 loop reads CSVAGGTGDEKLFF. The CDR3 DNA is TGCAGCGTCGCCGGGGGGACAGGGGATGAAAAACTGTTTTTT.

The V call is TRBV19, the J call TRBJ2-1; 10 positions agree with TRBD2. Germline assignment: CDR1 LNHDA and CDR2 SQIVND (reference sequence). CDR3 size: 16 residues. The V gene end was trimmed by 3 bases and the J gene end by 4 bases; junction bases not matched to a gene: 6. The chain's CDR3 is CASSMGLAGAYNEQFF. As DNA, the CDR3 is TGTGCCAGTAGTATGGGCCTAGCGGGGGCTTACAATGAGCAGTTCTTC. The full variable domain, with the rest looked up from reference TRBV19 and TRBJ2-1, is DGGITQSPKYLFRKEGQNVTLSCEQNLNHDAMYWYRQDPGQGLRLIYYSQIVNDFQKGDIAEGYSVSREKKESFPLTVTSAQKNPTAFYLCASSMGLAGAYNEQFFGPGTRLTVL.